This T cell receptor (beta chain) was identified during a study of read filtering for tumor transcriptome and immune sequencing (TCRdb year 2020). Study-level background: The cohort had roughly 17 male and 15 or so female patients with a mean age of roughly 70 years, ranging from 47 to 80. Per sample, about 4.05 to 10.27 million TCR-region mapped reads were obtained with IR-seq, compared with only about 85 to 1273 with RNA-seq. TCR repertoires obtained by targeted immune repertoire sequencing and by bulk whole-transcriptome sequencing performed on the same bone marrow samples were compared. One main goal was a read-filtering strategy for immune repertoire data, in particular deciding whether clonotypes backed by only one read should be removed. By revised international staging, eight or nine patients were R-ISS I, about 17 were R-ISS II and 6 or 7 were R-ISS III. Whole-transcriptome libraries were prepared with the TruSeq RNA Access Library Prep Kit after DNase treatment. The investigation overall reported the following: In IR-seq, single-read clonotypes were approximately 80% of clonotypes but approximately 3.5% of total reads; in RNA-seq they were about 75% of clonotypes and around 40% of reads. IR-seq captured clonotypes at much higher depth and more reliably than RNA-seq, and smaller IR-seq throughput sufficed to identify most shared clonotypes. The sorted CD138-negative fraction was not purified T cells but a mixed bone marrow immune population. The correlation between IR-seq and RNA-seq shared clonotype proportions rose when single-read clonotypes were removed.

The Immunoverse kit was used to build TCR libraries from 400 ng RNA, with molecular barcoded adaptors covering alpha/delta and beta/gamma chains. TCR library preparation used the same RNA that was used for transcriptome sequencing. Sequencing of TCR libraries was carried out on an Illumina HiSeq 4000 with 2 x 150 cycles. The published analysis was carried out like this. TCR reads were aligned to human V, D, J and C references and assembled into CDR3 clonotypes with MiXCR, including quality filtering and error correction. Clonotype counts and gene usage diversity were analyzed with the tcR package in R. For inspection of raw mapping reads, RNA-seq reads were mapped by STAR aligner version 2.5.3a onto GRCh37 of the human genome. To test the effect of sequencing depth on detected clonotypes, IR-seq fastq files were randomly downsampled using Seqtk 1.3. The public reads were run again by TCRdb, first through fastp at Q25 and then through MiXCR, and only productive beta chains were kept. Rows merge per CDR3 protein into single entries with the most common DNA and genes. The V and J calls come from TCRdb's annotation, not from the publication. The sample yields around 38,000 distinct CDR3 sequences; roughly 15% were counted once. The ten top clones hold 27% of the sample.

Every patient had bone marrow sampled at the time of active disease. Isolation of bone marrow mononuclear cells was performed by Ficoll-Hypaque density gradient centrifugation. Myeloma plasma cells were removed and CD138-negative cells were obtained by negative selection following labeling with CD138 magnetic microbeads on a MACS separator. Flow cytometry on an Attune NxT with CD138 antibodies was used to check the purity of the isolated cells. TRIzol reagent was used to extract total RNA, and a NanoDrop spectrophotometer was used to quantify the extracted RNA. For each patient, paired RNA-seq and IR-seq were run on the CD138-negative bone marrow sample from that patient. Concerning this clonotype: Its cognate antigen has yet to be identified. Base qualities are not recorded, but no much larger clone differs from it by a single base.

From the cysteine up to the phenylalanine, the CDR3 has a length of 15 residues. Kept here is only the CDR3 DNA, which spans 45 bases and is read in frame from base 1. In the germline V gene (reference sequence), CDR1 corresponds to DFQATT and CDR2 to SNEGSKA. V is pruned by 6 bases and J by 2 bases, leaving 6 bases of the junction without a gene match. The chain was built from TRBV20-1 and TRBJ2-1, and 11 junctional nucleotides match TRBD2. The source of this sequence is a donor at least 40 years old with multiple myeloma. The specimen was a population of CD138-negative cells sorted from bone marrow. The label giving this sample's cell subset or site can be read as: bone marrow mononuclear cells depleted of CD138+ plasma/myeloma cells by negative magnetic selection. The nucleotide sequence reads TGCAGTGCGGATCCGGGACTAGCGGCCTACAATGAGCAGTTCTTC. This is translated as CSADPGLAAYNEQFF.